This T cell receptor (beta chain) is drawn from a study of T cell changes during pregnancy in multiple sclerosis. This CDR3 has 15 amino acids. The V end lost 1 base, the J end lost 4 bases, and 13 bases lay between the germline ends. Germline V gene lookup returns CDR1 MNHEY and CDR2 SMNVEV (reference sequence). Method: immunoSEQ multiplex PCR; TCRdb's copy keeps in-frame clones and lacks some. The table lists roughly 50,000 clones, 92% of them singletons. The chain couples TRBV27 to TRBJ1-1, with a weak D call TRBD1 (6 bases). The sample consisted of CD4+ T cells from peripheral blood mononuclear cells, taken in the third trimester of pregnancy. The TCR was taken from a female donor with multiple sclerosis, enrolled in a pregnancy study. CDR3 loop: CASSLWGGGSTEAFF. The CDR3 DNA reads TGTGCCAGCAGTTTATGGGGGGGCGGAAGCACTGAAGCTTTCTTT.